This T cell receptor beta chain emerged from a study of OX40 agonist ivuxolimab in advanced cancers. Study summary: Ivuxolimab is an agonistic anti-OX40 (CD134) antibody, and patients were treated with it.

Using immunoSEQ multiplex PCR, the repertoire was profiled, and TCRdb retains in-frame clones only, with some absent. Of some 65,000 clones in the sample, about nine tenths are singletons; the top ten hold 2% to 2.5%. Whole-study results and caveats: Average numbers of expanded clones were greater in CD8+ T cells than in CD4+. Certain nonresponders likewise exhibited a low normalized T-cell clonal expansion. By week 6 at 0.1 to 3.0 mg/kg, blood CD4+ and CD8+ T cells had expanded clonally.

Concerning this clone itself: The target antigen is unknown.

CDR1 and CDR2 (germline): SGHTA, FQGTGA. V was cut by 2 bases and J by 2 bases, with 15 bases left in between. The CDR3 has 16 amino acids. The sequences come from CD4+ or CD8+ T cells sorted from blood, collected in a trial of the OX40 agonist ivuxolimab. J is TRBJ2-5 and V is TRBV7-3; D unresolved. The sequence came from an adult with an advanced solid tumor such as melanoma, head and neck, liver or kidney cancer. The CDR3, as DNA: TGTGCCAGCAGCTTAGAACCGGCGGCAAAGCAAGAGACCCAGTACTTC. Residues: CASSLEPAAKQETQYF.